This T cell receptor (beta chain) was obtained from a study of blood T cell repertoires in COVID-19. Study information: Nucleic acid was either cDNA or gDNA, and it came from T cells, B-cell-depleted T cells, or PBMCs.

Trimming took 3 bases from V and 7 from J, leaving 18 bases between them. CDR3 size: 16 residues. Germline V gene data show CDR1 as WSHSY and CDR2 as SAAADI. Authors' processing steps: It was from reference gene primer amplification that nucleated cell counts were estimated. Using immunoSEQ multiplex PCR, the repertoire was profiled, and TCRdb retains in-frame clones only, with some absent. That table furnishes V, J and clone size, whereas the DNA furnished D and trimming. The table lists tens of thousands of clones, approximately 78% of them singletons. Sequencing was carried out using peripheral blood. V usage is TRBV10-2 and J usage is TRBJ2-2; maybe TRBD2 (6 bases). This TCR derives from a human donor in a cohort sampled during active COVID-19. Written as DNA, the CDR3 is TGCGCCAGCAGTGAACCGGGACTCGGTGGGTTCGGGGAGCTGTTTTTT. It specifies CASSEPGLGGFGELFF.